These 25 T cell receptor beta chains were all obtained from the same sample, sequenced in a study of Tregs in tolerant kidney transplant recipients (dated by TCRdb to 2018 to 2020). The library relied on the immunoSEQ multiplex PCR assay. What TCRdb holds here is the immuneACCESS table cut down to in-frame rearrangements. Part of the clones is not present; checked against another copy, under half of the missing clones reflect an unresolved V gene, and the others are unexplained. The sample table shows about 240,000 clones, and 80% to 85% are seen once. Of the sample, 0.64% is held by the ten largest clones. Material: CD4+ T cells from blood. All receptors derive from a human donor in good health.

This chain uses TRBV18 with TRBJ1-5, with D possibly being TRBD1 (5 bases). CDR3 length: 13 amino acids. CDR1 KGHSH and CDR2 LQKENI come from the germline V gene. The V and J ends lost 4 bases and 7 bases respectively, with 11 bases between them. The CDR3 sequence: CASSLGTGQPQHF. CDR3 nucleotides: TGTGCCAGCTCACTGGGGACGGGGCAGCCCCAGCATTTT.

The gene calls are TRBV9 and TRBJ2-3; D gene unclear. Germline CDR1 is SGDLS and CDR2 is YYNGEE. V was trimmed by 1 base and J by 6 bases, leaving 21 bases between them. The CDR3 runs 17 residues. The CDR3, as DNA: TGTGCCAGCAGCGTAAACAGTGGGTGGGCCAGTAGGGATACGCAGTATTTT. Protein sequence: CASSVNSGWASRDTQYF. Together with reference TRBV9 and TRBJ2-3, the CDR3 gives the full variable domain: DSGVTQTPKHLITATGQRVTLRCSPRSGDLSVYWYQQSLDQGLQFLIQYYNGEERAKGNILERFSAQQFPDLHSELNLSSLELGDSALYFCASSVNSGWASRDTQYFGPGTRLTVL.

This sequence joins TRBV7-2 and TRBJ2-1; 11 bases line up with TRBD2. The CDR3 spans 14 residues. Germline CDR1 reads SGHTA; CDR2 reads FQGNSA. V shed 8 bases and J 10 bases; nucleotides not matched to a gene: 10. The CDR3 spells CASGSGRASREQFF. CDR3 coding DNA: TGTGCCAGCGGTAGCGGGAGGGCCAGTCGGGAGCAGTTCTTC.

This clone was observed once. This rearrangement joins TRBV5-4 to TRBJ2-1; 9 nucleotides agree with TRBD2. Germline trimming cut 2 bases from V and 9 bases from J; bases unmatched to any gene: 9. The CDR3 contains 15 residues. CDR1 is SGHNT, CDR2 YYREEE, per germline (reference sequence). The CDR3, as DNA: TGTGCCAGCAGCTTAAGCGGGGGGTTGATAATTGAGCAGTTCTTC. It codes for CASSLSGGLIIEQFF.

The chain couples TRBV18 to TRBJ2-7; possibly TRBD2 for D (6 bases). The CDR3 extends over 14 amino acids. The V gene's germline CDR1 is KGHSH and CDR2 LQKENI. The V end lost 3 bases, the J end lost 6 bases, and 15 bases lay between the germline ends. The CDR3 here is CASSPIGGKSEQYF. CDR3 in DNA: TGTGCCAGCTCACCTATTGGGGGGAAAAGCGAGCAGTACTTC.

This rearrangement joins TRBV5-4 to TRBJ2-1; 10 bases match TRBD1. V trimming: 5 bases; J trimming: 10 bases; junction bases outside the gene matches: 3. CDR3 size: 12 residues. Germline V CDR1 and CDR2: SGHNT, YYREEE (reference sequence). CDR3 DNA sequence: TGTGCCAGCAGGGCGGGACAGGGGGAGCAGTTCTTC. Translated, it gives CASRAGQGEQFF.

The V and J genes are TRBV5-1 and TRBJ2-1; D is uncertain. Trimming removed 0 bases at V and 7 bases at J, with 11 bases between. This CDR3 spans 14 amino acids. The germline CDR1 and CDR2 sequences are SGHRS and YFSETQ. The CDR3 DNA is TGCGCCAGCAGCTTGGTTCGCAGAGAGAATGAGCAGTTCTTC. Encoded protein: CASSLVRRENEQFF.

V usage is TRBV19 and J usage is TRBJ1-3; no definite D call. The V end lost 0 bases, the J end lost 0 bases, and 9 bases lay between the germline ends. Germline V gene lookup returns CDR1 LNHDA and CDR2 SQIVND (reference sequence). The CDR3 is 16 amino acids. CDR3 DNA: TGTGCCAGTAGTATAGAAGAGGGTAACTCTGGAAACACCATATATTTT. It encodes CASSIEEGNSGNTIYF.

The chain joins TRBV29-1 to TRBJ1-3; possibly TRBD1 for D (5 bases). The V end lost 6 bases, the J end lost 2 bases, and 14 bases lay between the germline ends. Germline-derived CDR1 and CDR2 are SQVTM and ANQGSEA. This CDR3 has 14 residues. For the CDR3, the DNA is TGCAGCGTAGGCACGGGGGGAACTGGAAACACCATATATTTT. Translated, it gives CSVGTGGTGNTIYF.

V usage is TRBV5-1 and J usage is TRBJ1-2, with D possibly being TRBD1 (5 bases). Germline V gene lookup returns CDR1 SGHRS and CDR2 YFSETQ. The CDR3 is 16 residues long. V lost 4 bases, J lost 7 bases, and 23 bases lay in between. The CDR3 nucleotides are TGCGCCAGCAGCCCCCCCGGCCGGGGGTCCCTAGGTGGCTACACCTTC. This encodes CASSPPGRGSLGGYTF.

The chain employs TRBV7-2 and TRBJ2-4; 12 bases match TRBD1. The CDR3 sequence is 14 residues long. The V gene's germline CDR1 is SGHTA and CDR2 FQGNSA. Trimming cost V 4 bases and J 7 bases; bases outside gene matches: 2. CDR3 DNA: TGTGCCAGCAGCTCCGGGACAGGGGGCAACATTCAGTACTTC. Translated: CASSSGTGGNIQYF.

The chain uses TRBV9 and TRBJ1-1; maybe TRBD1 (5 bases). With 4 bases removed from V and 1 base from J, the gap between germline ends came to 11 bases. The CDR3 sequence is 14 residues long. CDR1 SGDLS and CDR2 YYNGEE come from the germline V gene. The CDR3 nucleotides are TGTGCCAGCAGCCCAGTGGGGGGGAACACTGAAGCTTTCTTT. This sequence encodes CASSPVGGNTEAFF.

This chain joins TRBV11-2 and TRBJ2-7; D is unresolved. Germline CDR1 and CDR2: SGHAT and FQNNGV. This CDR3 contains 13 residues. The V and J ends lost 8 bases and 3 bases respectively, with 14 bases between them. The CDR3 DNA reads as TGTGCCAGCGCCCCGACCGGTTTCTACGAGCAGTACTTC. This sequence encodes CASAPTGFYEQYF.

The chain combines TRBV2 with TRBJ1-1; 8 bases map to TRBD1. With V trimmed by 6 bases and J by 11 bases, 11 bases remained unmatched. Germline-derived CDR1 and CDR2 are SNHLY and FYNNEI. The CDR3 is made up of 13 amino acids. The CDR3 DNA reads TGTGCCAGCAGACTCGGAAAGGACAGGGAGGCTTTCTTT. Translated: CASRLGKDREAFF.

V gene TRBV7-2 combines with J gene TRBJ2-7, with unresolved D. V lost 2 bases and J lost 2, with 10 bases in between. The CDR3 is made up of 14 amino acids. Germline V gene lookup returns CDR1 SGHTA and CDR2 FQGNSA. CDR3 bases: TGTGCCAGCAGCTTATACGCTTTAACCTACGAGCAGTACTTC. As protein: CASSLYALTYEQYF.

The CDR3 coding sequence is TGTGCCAGCAGCAAAAGTGAGGGGTGGCACCTCTATGGCTACACCTTC. Translated, it gives CASSKSEGWHLYGYTF. The chain recombines TRBV21-1 with TRBJ1-2. TRBV21-1 is tagged as a pseudogene. The CDR3 spans 16 residues.

As DNA, the CDR3 is TGTGCCAGCAGTGACCCGGGACAAGGGAGGTACATTCAGTACTTC. This sequence encodes CASSDPGQGRYIQYF. The rearrangement uses TRBV6-1 and TRBJ2-4; TRBD1 or TRBD2 may be the D gene (6 bases each). Per germline, CDR1 MNHNS and CDR2 SASEGT. The V end was cut by 3 bases, the J end by 8 bases, with 17 bases between. The CDR3 has 15 amino acids.

The chain is built from TRBV5-1 and TRBJ2-5, with 12 bases identical to TRBD2. The DNA end favors TRBJ2-7, so the J call may be wrong. CDR1 is SGHRS, CDR2 YFSETQ, per germline. The CDR3 is 15 amino acids. CDR3 bases: TGCGCCAGCAGCGACACTAGCGGGGGGCTCTACGAGCAGTACTTC. Protein: CASSDTSGGLYEQYF.

Comment on this clone: This same CDR3 is encoded by further DNA sequences in the sample. The rearrangement uses TRBV18 and TRBJ2-7; tentatively, D is TRBD1 (6 bases). CDR1 and CDR2 from the germline V gene are KGHSH and LQKENI. CDR3 size: 14 residues. Trimming took off 6 bases at V and 3 bases at J, with 15 bases between the two ends. In DNA, the CDR3 is TGTGCCAGCTCTCCAGCACAGGGCGTCTACGAGCAGTACTTC. Translating it yields CASSPAQGVYEQYF.

This clone came up once. The rearrangement links TRBV11-2 to TRBJ2-7, with D possibly being TRBD2 (6 bases). Germline CDR1 and CDR2: SGHAT and FQNNGV. The CDR3 runs 15 residues. Trimming took 4 bases from V and 10 from J, leaving 23 bases between them. The DNA of the CDR3 is TGTGCCAGCAGCTCCCAGCCGGGACTCCTACGAGAACAGTACTTC. It codes for CASSSQPGLLREQYF.

The genes are TRBV15 and TRBJ1-4; 8 bases map to TRBD1. The junction had 5 bases not matched to a gene; V was cut back by 0 bases and J by 8 bases. The length of the CDR3 is 15 residues. The germline V gene encodes CDR1 LNHNV and CDR2 YYDKDF (reference sequence). CDR3 sequence: CATSRDMTGVEKLFF. CDR3 coding DNA: TGTGCCACCAGCAGAGACATGACAGGGGTCGAAAAACTGTTTTTT. The entire variable domain, with the rest obtained from reference TRBV15 and TRBJ1-4, is as follows: DAMVIQNPRYQVTQFGKPVTLSCSQTLNHNVMYWYQQKSSQAPKLLFHYYDKDFNNEADTPDNFQSRRPNTSFCFLDIRSPGLGDTAMYLCATSRDMTGVEKLFFGSGTQLSVL.

A word on this clone: Germline is not matched at one junction end, which may reflect a read error. The rearrangement uses TRBV5-1 and TRBJ1-3, with D maybe TRBD1 (5 bases). In germline, CDR1 is SGHRS, CDR2 YFSETQ. This CDR3 is built from 15 residues. The CDR3 bases are TGCGCCGGCAGCTCCGACGGGGGGACCGGAAACACCATATATTTT. This translates into CAGSSDGGTGNTIYF.

This chain uses TRBV10-1 with TRBJ1-5; D gene ambiguous. V was clipped by 0 bases and J by 5 bases, with 8 bases between them. Per germline, CDR1 WNHNN and CDR2 SYGVQD (reference sequence). The CDR3 is made up of 14 amino acids. CDR3 nucleotides: TGCGCCAGCAGTGAGTCGAGCAGCGATCAGCCCCAGCATTTT. Translated: CASSESSSDQPQHF.

The CDR3 region has the DNA TGTGCCTGGAGTGTACCTCAAGGACAGTTCGATAGCAATCAGCCCCAGCATTTT. This sequence encodes CAWSVPQGQFDSNQPQHF. The chain is built from TRBV30 and TRBJ1-5, with D tentatively TRBD1 (6 bases). Germline CDR1 reads GTSNPN; CDR2 reads SVGIG (reference sequence). V gave up 0 bases and J gave up 0 bases, with 18 bases separating them. This CDR3 comprises 18 residues.

The V call is TRBV5-1, the J call TRBJ1-4; the D gene is possibly TRBD1 (5 bases). The CDR3 is made up of 15 amino acids. The germline CDR1 and CDR2 sequences are SGHRS and YFSETQ. V lost 4 bases and J lost 6, with 16 bases in between. The CDR3 reads CASSRGANGDEKLFF. In DNA form, the CDR3 reads TGCGCCAGCAGCCGCGGGGCTAACGGGGATGAAAAACTGTTTTTT. Full variable domain (remainder filled in from reference TRBV5-1 and TRBJ1-4): KAGVTQTPRYLIKTRGQQVTLSCSPISGHRSVSWYQQTPGQGLQFLFEYFSETQRNKGNFPGRFSGRQFSNSRSEMNVSTLELGDSALYLCASSRGANGDEKLFFGSGTQLSVL.